This passage covers 13 T cell receptor beta chains from one sample sequenced in a study of blood T cell repertoires in COVID-19 (dated by TCRdb to the early 2020s). Library construction relied on the immunoSEQ multiplex PCR assay. TCRdb mirrors the immuneACCESS table, restricted to in-frame sequences. Some clones are absent from its copies; in checked studies, under half trace to an unresolved V gene, and the reason for the others is unknown. This sample comprises about 280,000 clones, less than 85% of them detected only once. The ten largest make up under 3% of the sample. The sequencing input was PBMCs or T cells enriched from blood (not recorded which). These TCRs come from a woman between 45 and 60 years old who had recovered from COVID-19.

V and J are TRBV19 and TRBJ1-1; D is uncertain. V was shortened by 1 base and J by 4 bases, with 7 bases between the two germline ends. This CDR3 is 13 amino acids long. CDR1 is LNHDA, CDR2 SQIVND, per germline (reference sequence). CDR3 nucleotide sequence: TGTGCCAGTAGTATAGGGGAGCCCACTGAAGCTTTCTTT. This translates into CASSIGEPTEAFF.

This clone showed up just once. J is TRBJ2-7 and V is TRBV4-2; no firm D call. Germline V gene lookup returns CDR1 LGHNA and CDR2 YNFKEQ. The CDR3 contains 14 residues. V shed 1 base and J shed 2 bases, with 9 bases lying between them. CDR3 bases: TGTGCCAGCAGCCAAGGTCCAGGAACCTACGAGCAGTACTTC. This encodes CASSQGPGTYEQYF.

In this sample, this clone turned up once. The chain employs TRBV7-3 and TRBJ2-1, with 10 bases matching TRBD2. V shed 3 bases, J shed 4 bases, and the junction held 3 bases outside the gene matches. CDR1 and CDR2 (germline): SGHTA, FQGTGA. This CDR3 is 15 amino acids long. The CDR3 is CASSFTSGAYNEQFF. The CDR3 region has the DNA TGTGCCAGCAGCTTCACTAGCGGGGCTTACAATGAGCAGTTCTTC.

The chain combines TRBV30 with TRBJ1-4; 7 bases are shared with TRBD1. The CDR3 sequence is 15 residues long. Germline V CDR1 and CDR2: GTSNPN, SVGIG (reference sequence). Trimming removed 1 base from V and 7 bases from J; junction bases left unmatched: 9. In DNA form, the CDR3 reads TGTGCCTGGAGTGGCGACAGGGTAGGGAGTGAAAAACTGTTTTTT. Amino acid sequence: CAWSGDRVGSEKLFF. The full variable domain, with the rest looked up from reference TRBV30 and TRBJ1-4, is SQTIHQWPATLVQPVGSPLSLECTVEGTSNPNLYWYRQAAGRGLQLLFYSVGIGQISSEVPQNLSASRPQDRQFILSSKKLLLSDSGFYLCAWSGDRVGSEKLFFGSGTQLSVL.

CDR3 DNA: TGTGCCTGGATCAGGGGAGTTGGAAACACCATATATTTT. Translated: CAWIRGVGNTIYF. The chain couples TRBV30 to TRBJ1-3, with D tentatively TRBD1 (6 bases). Trimming left V 4 bases short and J 3 bases short, with 10 bases between. CDR1 and CDR2 from the germline V gene are GTSNPN and SVGIG (reference sequence). This CDR3 spans 13 amino acids.

This chain links TRBV3-1 (or the pseudogene TRBV3-2) with TRBJ2-5, with 9 bases fitting TRBD2. With V trimmed by 4 bases and J by 2 bases, 5 bases remained unmatched. Germline assignment: CDR1 LGHDT and CDR2 YNNKEL (reference sequence). The CDR3 is 15 amino acids. CDR3 DNA: TGTGCCAGCAGCCCGGGACTAGCATATCAAGAGACCCAGTACTTC. Translated: CASSPGLAYQETQYF.

The chain is built from TRBV4-1 and TRBJ2-7; D is ambiguous. Germline V gene data show CDR1 as MGHRA and CDR2 as YSYEKL. With 5 bases removed from V and 2 bases from J, the gap between germline ends came to 16 bases. The CDR3 contains 15 residues. The CDR3 sequence: CASSSPGRGTYEQYF. CDR3 bases: TGCGCCAGCAGCTCACCGGGTCGAGGCACCTACGAGCAGTACTTC.

The chain has TRBV5-1 and TRBJ1-3, with TRBD1 matching over 7 bases. J gave up 0 bases and V 4 bases, and 4 bases lay outside the gene matches. The CDR3 covers 15 residues. Germline V gives CDR1 SGHRS, CDR2 YFSETQ. The CDR3 nucleotides read TGCGCCAGCAGCACGGGACAGAGCTCTGGAAACACCATATATTTT. Translated, it gives CASSTGQSSGNTIYF.

Only one count was recorded for this clone. This chain connects TRBV5-4 to TRBJ1-1; possible D gene TRBD1, 5 bases. This CDR3 is 14 amino acids long. V was cut by 4 bases and J by 0 bases, with 10 bases left in between. CDR1 is SGHNT, CDR2 YYREEE, per germline (reference sequence). The CDR3: CASSTQTVNTEAFF. CDR3 coding DNA: TGTGCCAGCAGCACCCAGACAGTGAACACTGAAGCTTTCTTT.

V gene TRBV18 combines with J gene TRBJ1-4; no definite D call. Germline CDR1 is KGHSH and CDR2 is LQKENI. There are 15 residues in the CDR3. V lost 2 bases, J lost 5 bases, and 12 bases lay in between. The CDR3 DNA is TGTGCCAGCTCACCATCGACGGCGGGCAATGAAAAACTGTTTTTT. Translated, it gives CASSPSTAGNEKLFF.

The rearrangement joins TRBV2 to TRBJ2-3, with D perhaps TRBD1 (5 bases). CDR1 is SNHLY and CDR2 is FYNNEI in the germline V gene. The CDR3 is made up of 12 amino acids. V shed 3 bases and J shed 14 bases, with 15 bases lying between them. The CDR3 DNA reads as TGTGCCAGCAGTGAGGCTGGGTCAAGGGGGTATTTT. Translating it yields CASSEAGSRGYF.

The genes are TRBV6-5 and TRBJ1-1, with 7 bases identical to TRBD1. After removal of 7 bases from V and 1 base from J, the junction contained 6 bases not matched to a gene. CDR3 length: 14 amino acids. Germline values: CDR1 MNHEY, CDR2 SVGAGI. CDR3 nucleotide sequence: TGTGCCAGCACCCCGGGACAGAGGAACACTGAAGCTTTCTTT. Translation gives CASTPGQRNTEAFF.

This clone turned up a few times. J is TRBJ2-2 and V is TRBV19, with 8 bases aligning to TRBD1. CDR1 is LNHDA, CDR2 SQIVND, per germline (reference sequence). J lost 8 bases, V lost 6 bases, and 5 bases had no gene match. The CDR3 sequence is 13 residues long. CDR3: CASRDRGMGELFF. CDR3 DNA sequence: TGTGCCAGTAGAGACAGGGGAATGGGGGAGCTGTTTTTT.